Sequencing of this T cell receptor beta chain was carried out in a study of blood T cell repertoires in COVID-19. This CDR3 is built from 14 residues. V was pared by 0 bases and J by 7 bases, with 10 bases between. Germline CDR1 MGHRA, CDR2 YSYEKL. TCRdb's table, derived via immunoSEQ multiplex PCR, lists solely in-frame clones and lacks some. The top ten hold approximately 6% of the sample, which has about 330,000 clones, 70% to 90% seen once. This clonotype was sampled from a woman in her 30s who had recovered from COVID-19. The rearrangement links TRBV4-1 to TRBJ2-1, with a tentative D call TRBD1 (5 bases). The sample was PBMCs or T cells enriched from blood (not recorded which). Written as DNA, the CDR3 is TGCGCCAGCAGCCAAGATCCCAGGGATAATGAGCAGTTCTTC. Encoded protein: CASSQDPRDNEQFF.